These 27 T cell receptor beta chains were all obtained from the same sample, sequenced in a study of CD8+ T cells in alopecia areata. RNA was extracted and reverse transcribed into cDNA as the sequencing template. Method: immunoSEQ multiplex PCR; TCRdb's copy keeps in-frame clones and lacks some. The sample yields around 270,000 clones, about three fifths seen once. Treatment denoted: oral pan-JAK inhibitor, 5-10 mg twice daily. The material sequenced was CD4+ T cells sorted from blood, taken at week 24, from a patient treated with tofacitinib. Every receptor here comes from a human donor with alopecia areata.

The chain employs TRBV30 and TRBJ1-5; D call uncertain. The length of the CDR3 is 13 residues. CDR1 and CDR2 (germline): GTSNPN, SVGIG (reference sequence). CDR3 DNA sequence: TGTGCATGCTCCCCGGTTGGCAATCAGCCCCAGCATTTT. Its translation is CACSPVGNQPQHF.

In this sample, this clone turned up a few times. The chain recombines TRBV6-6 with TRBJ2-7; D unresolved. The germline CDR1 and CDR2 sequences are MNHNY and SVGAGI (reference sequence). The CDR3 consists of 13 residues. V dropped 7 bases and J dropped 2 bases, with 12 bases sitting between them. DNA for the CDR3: TGTGCCAGCATATTCCCCGATACCTACGAGCAGTACTTC. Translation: CASIFPDTYEQYF.

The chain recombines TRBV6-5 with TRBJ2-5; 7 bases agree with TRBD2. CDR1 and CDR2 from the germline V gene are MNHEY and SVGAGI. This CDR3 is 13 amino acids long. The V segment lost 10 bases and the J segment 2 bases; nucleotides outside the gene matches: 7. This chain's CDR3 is CATGRAGQETQYF. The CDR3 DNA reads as TGTGCCACCGGGCGAGCGGGGCAAGAGACCCAGTACTTC.

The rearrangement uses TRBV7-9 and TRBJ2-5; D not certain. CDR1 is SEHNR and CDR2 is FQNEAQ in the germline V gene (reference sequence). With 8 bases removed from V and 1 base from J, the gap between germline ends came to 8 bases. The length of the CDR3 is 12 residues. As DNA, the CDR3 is TGTGCCAGCGTTTCTTTCCAAGAGACCCAGTACTTC. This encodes CASVSFQETQYF.

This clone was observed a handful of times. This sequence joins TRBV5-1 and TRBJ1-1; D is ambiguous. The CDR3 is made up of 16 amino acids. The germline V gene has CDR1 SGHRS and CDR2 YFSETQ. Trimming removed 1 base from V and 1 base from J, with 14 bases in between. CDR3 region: CASSLLFRAANTEAFF. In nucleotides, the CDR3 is TGCGCCAGCAGCTTGTTGTTCCGGGCGGCGAACACTGAAGCTTTCTTT. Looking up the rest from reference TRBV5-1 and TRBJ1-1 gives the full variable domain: KAGVTQTPRYLIKTRGQQVTLSCSPISGHRSVSWYQQTPGQGLQFLFEYFSETQRNKGNFPGRFSGRQFSNSRSEMNVSTLELGDSALYLCASSLLFRAANTEAFFGQGTRLTVV.

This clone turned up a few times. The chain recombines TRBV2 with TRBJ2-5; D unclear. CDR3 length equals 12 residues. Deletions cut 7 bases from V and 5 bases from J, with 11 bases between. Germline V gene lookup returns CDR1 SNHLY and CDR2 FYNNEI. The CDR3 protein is CASNSPVETQYF. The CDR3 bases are TGTGCCAGCAATAGCCCAGTGGAGACCCAGTACTTC. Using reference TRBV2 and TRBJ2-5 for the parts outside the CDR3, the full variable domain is EPEVTQTPSHQVTQMGQEVILRCVPISNHLYFYWYRQILGQKVEFLVSFYNNEISEKSEIFDDQFSVERPDGSNFTLKIRSTKLEDSAMYFCASNSPVETQYFGPGTRLLVL.

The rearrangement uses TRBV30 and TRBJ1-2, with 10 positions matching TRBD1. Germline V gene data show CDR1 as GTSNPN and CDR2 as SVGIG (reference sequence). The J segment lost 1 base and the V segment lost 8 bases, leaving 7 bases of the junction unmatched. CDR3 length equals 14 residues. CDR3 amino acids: CAVARDRGNYGYTF. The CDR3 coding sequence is TGTGCCGTAGCCCGGGACAGGGGTAACTATGGCTACACCTTC.

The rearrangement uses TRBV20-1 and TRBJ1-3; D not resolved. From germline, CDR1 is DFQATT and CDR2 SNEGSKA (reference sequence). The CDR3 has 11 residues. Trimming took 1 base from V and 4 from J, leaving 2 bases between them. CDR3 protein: CSARVGNTIYF. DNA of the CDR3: TGCAGTGCTAGAGTCGGAAACACCATATATTTT.

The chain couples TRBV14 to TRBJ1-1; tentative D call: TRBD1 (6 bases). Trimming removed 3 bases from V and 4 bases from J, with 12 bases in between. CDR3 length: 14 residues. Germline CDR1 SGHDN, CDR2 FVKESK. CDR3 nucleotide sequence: TGTGCCAGCAGCCATGCACAGGGTTTCACTGAAGCTTTCTTT. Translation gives CASSHAQGFTEAFF.

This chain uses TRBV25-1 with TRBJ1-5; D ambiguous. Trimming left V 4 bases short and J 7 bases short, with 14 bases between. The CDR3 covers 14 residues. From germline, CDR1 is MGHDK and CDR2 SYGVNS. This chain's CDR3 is CASSAGISAQPQHF. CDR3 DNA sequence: TGTGCCAGCAGTGCGGGGATATCCGCCCAGCCCCAGCATTTT.

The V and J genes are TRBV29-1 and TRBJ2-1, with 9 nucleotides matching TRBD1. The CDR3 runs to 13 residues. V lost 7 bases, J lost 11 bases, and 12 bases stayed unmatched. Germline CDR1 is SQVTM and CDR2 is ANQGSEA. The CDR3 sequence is CSGQGGTGMKQFF. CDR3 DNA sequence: TGCAGCGGCCAAGGAGGGACAGGGATGAAGCAGTTCTTC.

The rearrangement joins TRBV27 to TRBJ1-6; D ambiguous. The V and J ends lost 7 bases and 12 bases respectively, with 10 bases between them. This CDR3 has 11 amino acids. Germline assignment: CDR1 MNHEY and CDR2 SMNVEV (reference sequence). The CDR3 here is CASTESGPLHF. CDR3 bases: TGTGCCAGCACCGAGTCAGGACCCCTCCACTTT.

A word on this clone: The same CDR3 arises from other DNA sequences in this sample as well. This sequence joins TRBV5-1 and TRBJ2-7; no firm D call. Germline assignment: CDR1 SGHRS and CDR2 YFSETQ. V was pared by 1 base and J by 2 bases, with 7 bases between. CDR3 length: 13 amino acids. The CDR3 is CASSLSSTYEQYF. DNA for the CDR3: TGCGCCAGCAGCTTGTCCTCAACCTACGAGCAGTACTTC.

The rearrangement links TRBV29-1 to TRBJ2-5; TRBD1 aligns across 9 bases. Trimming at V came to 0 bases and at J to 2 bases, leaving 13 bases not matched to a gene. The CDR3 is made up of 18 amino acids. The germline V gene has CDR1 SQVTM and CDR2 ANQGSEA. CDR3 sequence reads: CSVEDGGTGWGPQETQYF. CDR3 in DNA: TGCAGCGTTGAAGATGGAGGGACAGGGTGGGGGCCTCAAGAGACCCAGTACTTC.

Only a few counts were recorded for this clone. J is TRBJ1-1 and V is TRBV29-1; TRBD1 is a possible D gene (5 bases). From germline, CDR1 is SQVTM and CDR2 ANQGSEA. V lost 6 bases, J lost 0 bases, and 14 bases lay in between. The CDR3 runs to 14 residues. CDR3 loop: CSVPPRGMNTEAFF. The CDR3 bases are TGCAGCGTGCCCCCCCGGGGGATGAACACTGAAGCTTTCTTT.

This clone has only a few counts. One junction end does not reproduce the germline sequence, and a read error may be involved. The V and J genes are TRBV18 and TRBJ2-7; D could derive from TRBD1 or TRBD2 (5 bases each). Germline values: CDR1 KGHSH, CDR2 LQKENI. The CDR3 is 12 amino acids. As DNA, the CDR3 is TGTGCCAGCTCACCTCCCGGGGCCTCCATGAGCTTC. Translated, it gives CASSPPGASMSF.

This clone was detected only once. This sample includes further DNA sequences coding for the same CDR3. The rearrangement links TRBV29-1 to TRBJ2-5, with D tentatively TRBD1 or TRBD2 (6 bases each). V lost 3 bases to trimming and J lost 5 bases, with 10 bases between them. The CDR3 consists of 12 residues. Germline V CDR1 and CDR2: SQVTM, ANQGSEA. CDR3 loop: CSVEGGGETQYF. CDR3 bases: TGCAGCGTTGAGGGGGGCGGGGAGACCCAGTACTTC.

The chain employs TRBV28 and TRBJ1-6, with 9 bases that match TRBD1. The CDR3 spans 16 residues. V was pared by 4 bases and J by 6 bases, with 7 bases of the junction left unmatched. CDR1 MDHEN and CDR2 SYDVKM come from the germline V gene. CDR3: CASSSPGQGINSPLHF. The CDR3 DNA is TGTGCCAGCAGTTCACCGGGACAGGGAATTAATTCACCCCTCCACTTT.

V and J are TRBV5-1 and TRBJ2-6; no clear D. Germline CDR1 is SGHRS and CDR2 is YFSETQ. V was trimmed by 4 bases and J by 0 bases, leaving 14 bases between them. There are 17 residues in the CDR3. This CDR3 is CASSPAVGNSGANVLTF. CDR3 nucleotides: TGCGCCAGCAGCCCTGCAGTAGGGAACTCTGGGGCCAACGTCCTGACTTTC.

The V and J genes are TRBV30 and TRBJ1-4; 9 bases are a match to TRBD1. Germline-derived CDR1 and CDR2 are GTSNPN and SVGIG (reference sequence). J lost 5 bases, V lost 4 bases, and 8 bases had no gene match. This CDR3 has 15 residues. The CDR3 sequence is CAWIRAGQGNEKLFF. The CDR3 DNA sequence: TGTGCCTGGATTAGGGCGGGACAGGGAAATGAAAAACTGTTTTTT.

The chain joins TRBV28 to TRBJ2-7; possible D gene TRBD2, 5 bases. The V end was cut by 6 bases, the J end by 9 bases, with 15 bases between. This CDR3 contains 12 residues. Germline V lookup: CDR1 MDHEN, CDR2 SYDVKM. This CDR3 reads CASSPQRVRQYF. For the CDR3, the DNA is TGTGCCAGCAGCCCGCAGAGGGTCAGGCAGTACTTC.

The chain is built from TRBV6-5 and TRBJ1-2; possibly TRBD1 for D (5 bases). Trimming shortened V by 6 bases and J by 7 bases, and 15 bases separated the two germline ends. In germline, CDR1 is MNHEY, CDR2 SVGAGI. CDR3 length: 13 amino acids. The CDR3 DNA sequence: TGTGCCAGCAGCTTCGGAGGAGACAGTGGCTACACCTTC. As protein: CASSFGGDSGYTF.

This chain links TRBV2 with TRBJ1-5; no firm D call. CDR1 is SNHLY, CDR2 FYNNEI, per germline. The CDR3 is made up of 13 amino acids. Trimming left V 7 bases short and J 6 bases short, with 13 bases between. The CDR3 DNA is TGTGCCAGCAAATCTGGGGTTGGTCAGCCCCAGCATTTT. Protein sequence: CASKSGVGQPQHF. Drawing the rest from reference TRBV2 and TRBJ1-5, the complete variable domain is EPEVTQTPSHQVTQMGQEVILRCVPISNHLYFYWYRQILGQKVEFLVSFYNNEISEKSEIFDDQFSVERPDGSNFTLKIRSTKLEDSAMYFCASKSGVGQPQHFGDGTRLSIL.

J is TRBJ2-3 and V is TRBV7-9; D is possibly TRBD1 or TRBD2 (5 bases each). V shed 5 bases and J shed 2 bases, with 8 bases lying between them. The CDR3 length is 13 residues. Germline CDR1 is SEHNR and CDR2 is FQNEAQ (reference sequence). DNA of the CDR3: TGTGCCAGCAGCATCGGGACCACAGATACGCAGTATTTT. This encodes CASSIGTTDTQYF.

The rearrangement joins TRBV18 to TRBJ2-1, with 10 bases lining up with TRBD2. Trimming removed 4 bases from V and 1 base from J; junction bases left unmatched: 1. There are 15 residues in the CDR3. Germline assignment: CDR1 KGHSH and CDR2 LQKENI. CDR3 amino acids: CASSQGLASYNEQFF. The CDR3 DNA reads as TGTGCCAGCTCACAGGGACTAGCGTCCTACAATGAGCAGTTCTTC.

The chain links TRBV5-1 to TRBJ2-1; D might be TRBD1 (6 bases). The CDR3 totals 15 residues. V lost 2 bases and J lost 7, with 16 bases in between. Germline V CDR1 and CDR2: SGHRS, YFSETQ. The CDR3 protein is CASSLMAGELNEQFF. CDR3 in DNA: TGCGCCAGCAGCTTAATGGCAGGGGAACTGAATGAGCAGTTCTTC.

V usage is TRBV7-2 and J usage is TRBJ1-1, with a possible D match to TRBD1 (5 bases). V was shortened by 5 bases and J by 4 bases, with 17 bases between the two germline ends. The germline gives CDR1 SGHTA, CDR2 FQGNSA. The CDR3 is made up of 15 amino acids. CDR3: CASSPAAGGVTEAFF. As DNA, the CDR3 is TGTGCCAGCAGCCCCGCGGCGGGGGGGGTCACTGAAGCTTTCTTT.